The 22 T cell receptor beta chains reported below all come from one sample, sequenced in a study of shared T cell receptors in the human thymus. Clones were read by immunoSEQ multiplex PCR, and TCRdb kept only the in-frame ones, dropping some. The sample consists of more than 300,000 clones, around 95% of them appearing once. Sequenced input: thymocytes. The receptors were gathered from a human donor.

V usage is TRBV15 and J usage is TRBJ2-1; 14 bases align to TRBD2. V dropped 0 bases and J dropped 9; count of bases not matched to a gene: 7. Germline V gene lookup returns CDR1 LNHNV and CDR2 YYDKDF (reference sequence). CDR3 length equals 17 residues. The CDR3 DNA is TGTGCCACCAGCAGAGATAGGACTAGCGGGAGGCAGGGTGAGCAGTTCTTC. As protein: CATSRDRTSGRQGEQFF. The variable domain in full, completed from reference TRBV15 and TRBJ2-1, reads DAMVIQNPRYQVTQFGKPVTLSCSQTLNHNVMYWYQQKSSQAPKLLFHYYDKDFNNEADTPDNFQSRRPNTSFCFLDIRSPGLGDTAMYLCATSRDRTSGRQGEQFFGPGTRLTVL.

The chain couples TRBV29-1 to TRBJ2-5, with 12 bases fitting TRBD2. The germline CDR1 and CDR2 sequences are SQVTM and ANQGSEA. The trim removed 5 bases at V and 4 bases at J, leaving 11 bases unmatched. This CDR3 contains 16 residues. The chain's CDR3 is CSVPGTSGRGGETQYF. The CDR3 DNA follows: TGCAGCGTTCCTGGGACTAGCGGGCGGGGGGGAGAGACCCAGTACTTC.

The DNA of the CDR3 is TGTGCCAGCGGGTCCCGGGGGTTTCTCTCTGGAAACACCATATATTTT. It encodes CASGSRGFLSGNTIYF. The chain recombines TRBV28 with TRBJ1-3; D possibly corresponds to TRBD1 (5 bases). The CDR3 covers 16 residues. The ends were cut back, 8 bases at V and 0 bases at J, with 17 bases in the middle. CDR1 is MDHEN and CDR2 is SYDVKM in the germline V gene. The complete variable domain, with remaining parts taken from reference TRBV28 and TRBJ1-3, reads DVKVTQSSRYLVKRTGEKVFLECVQDMDHENMFWYRQDPGLGLRLIYFSYDVKMKEKGDIPEGYSVSREKKERFSLILESASTNQTSMYLCASGSRGFLSGNTIYFGEGSWLTVV.

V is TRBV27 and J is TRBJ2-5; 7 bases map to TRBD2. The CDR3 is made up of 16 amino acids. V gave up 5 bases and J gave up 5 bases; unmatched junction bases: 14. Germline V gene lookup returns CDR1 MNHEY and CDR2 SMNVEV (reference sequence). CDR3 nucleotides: TGTGCCAGCAGTCTAAAAAGACTAGCAGGCTGGGAGACCCAGTACTTC. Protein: CASSLKRLAGWETQYF.

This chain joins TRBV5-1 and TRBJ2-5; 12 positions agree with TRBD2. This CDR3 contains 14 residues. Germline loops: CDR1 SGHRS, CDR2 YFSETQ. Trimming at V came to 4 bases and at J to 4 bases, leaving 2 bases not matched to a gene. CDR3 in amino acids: CASSLAGGRETQYF. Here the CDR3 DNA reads TGCGCCAGCAGCCTAGCGGGAGGGAGAGAGACCCAGTACTTC.

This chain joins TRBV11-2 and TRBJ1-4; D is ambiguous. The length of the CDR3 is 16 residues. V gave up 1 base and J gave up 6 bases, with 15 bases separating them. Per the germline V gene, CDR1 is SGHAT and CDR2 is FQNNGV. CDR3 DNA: TGTGCCAGCAGCTTAGCTTTCGTAGAGGAGGATGAAAAACTGTTTTTT. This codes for CASSLAFVEEDEKLFF.

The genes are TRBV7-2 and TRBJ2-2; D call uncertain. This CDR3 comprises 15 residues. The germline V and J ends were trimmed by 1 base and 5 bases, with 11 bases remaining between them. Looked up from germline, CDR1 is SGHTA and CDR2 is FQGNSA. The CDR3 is CASSLGGVGTGELFF. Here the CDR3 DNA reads TGTGCCAGCAGCTTAGGCGGAGTAGGTACCGGGGAGCTGTTTTTT. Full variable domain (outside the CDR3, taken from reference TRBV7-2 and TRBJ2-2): GAGVSQSPSNKVTEKGKDVELRCDPISGHTALYWYRQSLGQGLEFLIYFQGNSAPDKSGLPSDRFSAERTGGSVSTLTIQRTQQEDSAVYLCASSLGGVGTGELFFGEGSRLTVL.

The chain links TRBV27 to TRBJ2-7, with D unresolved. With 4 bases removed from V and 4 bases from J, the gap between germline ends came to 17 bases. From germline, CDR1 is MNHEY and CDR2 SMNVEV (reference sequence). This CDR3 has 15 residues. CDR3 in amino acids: CASSYDRTFLYEQYF. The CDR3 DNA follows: TGTGCCAGCAGTTATGACCGTACTTTCCTGTACGAGCAGTACTTC.

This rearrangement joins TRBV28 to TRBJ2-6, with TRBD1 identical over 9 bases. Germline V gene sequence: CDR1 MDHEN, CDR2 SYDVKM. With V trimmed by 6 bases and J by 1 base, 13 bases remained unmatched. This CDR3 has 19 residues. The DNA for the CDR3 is TGTGCCAGCAGCCTTACCCCGACAGGGGGTTATTCTGGGGCCAACGTCCTGACTTTC. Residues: CASSLTPTGGYSGANVLTF.

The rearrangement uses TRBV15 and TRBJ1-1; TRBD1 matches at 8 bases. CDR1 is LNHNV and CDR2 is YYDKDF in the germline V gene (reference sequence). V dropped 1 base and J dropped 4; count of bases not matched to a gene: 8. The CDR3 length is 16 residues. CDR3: CATSRAGTGRSTEAFF. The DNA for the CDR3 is TGTGCCACCAGCAGAGCCGGGACAGGTCGAAGCACTGAAGCTTTCTTT. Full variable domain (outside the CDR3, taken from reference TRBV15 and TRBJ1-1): DAMVIQNPRYQVTQFGKPVTLSCSQTLNHNVMYWYQQKSSQAPKLLFHYYDKDFNNEADTPDNFQSRRPNTSFCFLDIRSPGLGDTAMYLCATSRAGTGRSTEAFFGQGTRLTVV.

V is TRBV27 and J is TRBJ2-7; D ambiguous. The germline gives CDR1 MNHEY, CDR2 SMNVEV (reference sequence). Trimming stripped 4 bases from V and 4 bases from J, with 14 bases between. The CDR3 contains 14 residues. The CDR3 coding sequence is TGTGCCAGCAGTTCGCAGCCTCGACTTTACGAGCAGTACTTC. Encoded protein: CASSSQPRLYEQYF.

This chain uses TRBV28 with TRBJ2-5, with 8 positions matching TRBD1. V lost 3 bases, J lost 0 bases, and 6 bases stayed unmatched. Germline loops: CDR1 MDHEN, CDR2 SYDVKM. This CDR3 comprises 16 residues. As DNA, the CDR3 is TGTGCCAGCAGTTTGCCCGGACAGGGCTACCAAGAGACCCAGTACTTC. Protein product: CASSLPGQGYQETQYF.

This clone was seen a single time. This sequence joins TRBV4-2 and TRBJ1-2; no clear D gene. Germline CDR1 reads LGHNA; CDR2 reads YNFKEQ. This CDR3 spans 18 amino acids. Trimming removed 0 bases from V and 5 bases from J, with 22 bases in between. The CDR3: CASSQEDRAAPSQYGYTF. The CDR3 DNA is TGTGCCAGCAGCCAAGAGGATCGGGCAGCGCCCTCCCAGTATGGCTACACCTTC.

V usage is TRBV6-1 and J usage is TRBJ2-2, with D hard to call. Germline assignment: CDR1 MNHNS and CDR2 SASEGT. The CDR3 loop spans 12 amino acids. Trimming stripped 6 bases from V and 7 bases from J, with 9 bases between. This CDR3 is CASSDPRGELFF. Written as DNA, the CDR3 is TGTGCCAGCAGCGACCCACGCGGGGAGCTGTTTTTT.

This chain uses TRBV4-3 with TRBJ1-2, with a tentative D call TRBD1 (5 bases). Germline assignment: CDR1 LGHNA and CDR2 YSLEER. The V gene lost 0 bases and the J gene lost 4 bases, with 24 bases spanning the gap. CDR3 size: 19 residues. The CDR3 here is CASSQDLDVSGGGRYGYTF. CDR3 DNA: TGCGCCAGCAGCCAAGATCTAGACGTGTCTGGGGGGGGTCGCTATGGCTACACCTTC.

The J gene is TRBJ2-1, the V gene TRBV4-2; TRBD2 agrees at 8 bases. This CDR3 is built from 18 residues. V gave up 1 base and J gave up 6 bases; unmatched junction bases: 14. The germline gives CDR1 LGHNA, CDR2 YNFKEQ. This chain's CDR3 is CASSQGWGEREYRNEQFF. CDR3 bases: TGTGCCAGCAGCCAAGGATGGGGGGAGCGGGAGTACCGCAATGAGCAGTTCTTC.

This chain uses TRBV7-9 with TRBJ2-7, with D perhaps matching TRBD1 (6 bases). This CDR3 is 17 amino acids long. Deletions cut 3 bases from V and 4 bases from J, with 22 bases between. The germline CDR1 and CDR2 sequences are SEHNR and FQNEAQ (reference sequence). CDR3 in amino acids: CASSFFRQPGHTYEQYF. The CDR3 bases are TGTGCCAGCAGCTTTTTTAGACAGCCGGGACATACATACGAGCAGTACTTC.

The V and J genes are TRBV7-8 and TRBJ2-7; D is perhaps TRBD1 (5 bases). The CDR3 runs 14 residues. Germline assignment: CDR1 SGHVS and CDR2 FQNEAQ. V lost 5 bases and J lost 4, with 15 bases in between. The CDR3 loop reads CASSDQGPRYEQYF. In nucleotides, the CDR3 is TGTGCCAGCAGCGACCAGGGTCCCCGATACGAGCAGTACTTC.

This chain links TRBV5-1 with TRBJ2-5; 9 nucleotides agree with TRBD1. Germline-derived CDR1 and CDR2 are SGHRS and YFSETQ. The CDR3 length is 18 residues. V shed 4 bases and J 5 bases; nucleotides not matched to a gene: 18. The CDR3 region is CASSHSTGSTGGQETQYF. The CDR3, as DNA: TGCGCCAGCAGCCATTCCACCGGATCGACAGGGGGGCAGGAGACCCAGTACTTC.

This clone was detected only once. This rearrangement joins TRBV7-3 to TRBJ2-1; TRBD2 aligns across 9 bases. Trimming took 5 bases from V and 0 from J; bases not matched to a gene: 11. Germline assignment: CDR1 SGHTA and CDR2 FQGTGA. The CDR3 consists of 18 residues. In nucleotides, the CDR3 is TGTGCCAGCAGCCCCCGCGGGAGGGTCCCCAGCTCCTACAATGAGCAGTTCTTC. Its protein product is CASSPRGRVPSSYNEQFF.

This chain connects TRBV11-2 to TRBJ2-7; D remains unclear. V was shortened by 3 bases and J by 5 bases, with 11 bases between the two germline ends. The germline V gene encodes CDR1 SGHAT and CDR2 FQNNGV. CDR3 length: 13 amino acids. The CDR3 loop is CASSFDGVHEQYF. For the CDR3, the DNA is TGTGCCAGCAGCTTCGATGGGGTCCACGAGCAGTACTTC.

The CDR3 sequence is CATSKKGLNTEAFF. In DNA form, the CDR3 reads TGTGCCACCAGCAAGAAGGGCCTGAACACTGAAGCTTTCTTT. The genes are TRBV15 and TRBJ1-1; no firm D call. This CDR3 spans 14 amino acids. Germline V lookup: CDR1 LNHNV, CDR2 YYDKDF (reference sequence). V dropped 4 bases and J dropped 0 bases, with 9 bases sitting between them. The entire variable domain, with the rest obtained from reference TRBV15 and TRBJ1-1, is as follows: DAMVIQNPRYQVTQFGKPVTLSCSQTLNHNVMYWYQQKSSQAPKLLFHYYDKDFNNEADTPDNFQSRRPNTSFCFLDIRSPGLGDTAMYLCATSKKGLNTEAFFGQGTRLTVV.